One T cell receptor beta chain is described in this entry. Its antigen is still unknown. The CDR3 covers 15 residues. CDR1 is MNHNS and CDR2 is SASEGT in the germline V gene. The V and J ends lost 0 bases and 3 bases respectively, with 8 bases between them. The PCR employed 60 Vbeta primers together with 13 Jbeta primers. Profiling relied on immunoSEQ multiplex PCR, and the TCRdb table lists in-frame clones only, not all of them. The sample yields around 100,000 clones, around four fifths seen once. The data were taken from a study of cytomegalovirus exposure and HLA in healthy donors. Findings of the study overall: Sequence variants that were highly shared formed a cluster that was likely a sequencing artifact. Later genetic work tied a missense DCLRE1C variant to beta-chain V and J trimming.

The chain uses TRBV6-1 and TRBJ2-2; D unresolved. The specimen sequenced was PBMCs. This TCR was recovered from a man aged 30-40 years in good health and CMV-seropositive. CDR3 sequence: CASSEARLDTGELFF. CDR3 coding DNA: TGTGCCAGCAGTGAAGCGCGGCTTGACACCGGGGAGCTGTTTTTT.